A selection of T cell receptor beta chains follows, all from one sample in a study of OX40 agonist ivuxolimab in advanced cancers. Using immunoSEQ multiplex PCR, the repertoire was profiled, and TCRdb retains in-frame clones only, with some absent. The data contain around 50,000 clones, 80% to 95% of them singletons. The starting material was CD4+ or CD8+ T cells sorted from blood, obtained in a trial of the OX40 agonist ivuxolimab. The receptors stem from an adult with an advanced solid tumor such as melanoma, head and neck, liver or kidney cancer. CDR3s include the opening cysteine and the closing phenylalanine or tryptophan. Each record gives: V gene, J gene, CDR3 length, CDR3 protein.

TRBV5-4	TRBJ2-7	15	CASSLRRASSYEQYF
TRBV10-3	TRBJ2-7	13	CAISRPAVYEQYF
TRBV27	TRBJ2-7	13	CASRGTGRYEQYF
TRBV7-2	TRBJ2-7	18	CASSLAPTGLAGIYEQYF
TRBV4-1	TRBJ2-7	15	CASSRASGSINEQYF
TRBV6-1	TRBJ2-7	14	CASSERGLDYEQYF
TRBV7-3	TRBJ1-2	10	CASSLMGYTF
TRBV7-8	TRBJ1-2	12	CASMGGDGRYTF
TRBV4-2	TRBJ2-7	14	CASSQDRTSYEQYF
TRBV7-9	TRBJ1-1	14	CASSLTPGNTEAFF
TRBV11-3	TRBJ2-4	15	CASSLETGAKNIQYF
TRBV5-1	TRBJ2-2	15	CASSLEQASTGELFF
TRBV19	TRBJ2-7	15	CASSIRGQGRDEQYF
TRBV2	TRBJ2-5	15	CATSRDREYQETQYF
TRBV19	TRBJ2-5	15	CASSIQRGGQETQYF
TRBV5-1	TRBJ1-2	15	CASSWGQTSDYGYTF
TRBV29-1	TRBJ2-1	11	CSVYFSGSSFF